This passage covers 27 T cell receptor beta chains from one sample sequenced in a study of shared T cell receptors in the human thymus. Profiled with immunoSEQ multiplex PCR; TCRdb holds only in-frame clones, not every one. The data contain approximately 760,000 clones, over 75% of them singletons. These data were also reused for a study on human thymus T cells.

The sequencing sample was made of thymocytes. The source is a girl less than two years old with a congenital heart defect.

The V gene is TRBV10-2, the J gene TRBJ2-5; perhaps TRBD2 as D (6 bases). Per germline, CDR1 WSHSY and CDR2 SAAADI. This CDR3 is built from 19 residues. The V end lost 3 bases, the J end lost 10 bases, and 33 bases lay between the germline ends. CDR3 bases: TGCGCCAGCAGTGATGACATCAAACCTACTAGCCACCCAGGTGGGGGCCAGTACTTC. This codes for CASSDDIKPTSHPGGGQYF.

This clone was seen just once. The chain uses TRBV30 and TRBJ1-6; tentatively, D is TRBD1 (5 bases). The germline V and J ends were trimmed by 0 bases and 14 bases, with 17 bases remaining between them. CDR1 is GTSNPN, CDR2 SVGIG, per germline (reference sequence). The CDR3 is 14 amino acids. DNA for the CDR3: TGTGCCTGGAGTGTGGGGGTGCGGGGTGGGTCCCTCCACTTT. It encodes CAWSVGVRGGSLHF.

The chain employs TRBV28 and TRBJ2-5; D is possibly TRBD2 (5 bases). V lost 1 base and J 4 bases, leaving 10 bases between the germline ends. The CDR3 runs 14 residues. CDR1 is MDHEN, CDR2 SYDVKM, per germline. This chain's CDR3 is CASSLLGRGETQYF. The CDR3 coding sequence is TGTGCCAGCAGTTTATTGGGGAGAGGAGAGACCCAGTACTTC.

Worth noting for this clone: At the DNA level, this CDR3 is encoded by other sequences in the same sample as well. The chain joins TRBV5-6 to TRBJ2-7; D ambiguous. CDR3 length equals 13 residues. V was trimmed by 2 bases and J by 5 bases, leaving 11 bases between them. The germline V gene encodes CDR1 SGHDT and CDR2 YYEEEE. The CDR3 DNA sequence: TGTGCCAGCAGCTTAGTCCGCACTCACGAGCAGTACTTC. This gives the protein CASSLVRTHEQYF. Using reference TRBV5-6 and TRBJ2-7 for the parts outside the CDR3, the full variable domain is DAGVTQSPTHLIKTRGQQVTLRCSPKSGHDTVSWYQQALGQGPQFIFQYYEEEERQRGNFPDRFSGHQFPNYSSELNVNALLLGDSALYLCASSLVRTHEQYFGPGTRLTVT.

The rearrangement uses TRBV7-6 and TRBJ2-5; TRBD2 agrees at 14 bases. Unmatched junction bases numbered 7, after V lost 4 bases and J lost 0 bases. CDR3 length: 18 residues. Germline V gene lookup returns CDR1 SGHVS and CDR2 FNYEAQ. The CDR3 DNA reads as TGTGCCAGCAGCTCCCGACTAGCGGGGGGGAGGTACCAAGAGACCCAGTACTTC. Its translation is CASSSRLAGGRYQETQYF.

The J gene is TRBJ1-2, the V gene TRBV5-6; no definite D call. Trimming took 5 bases from V and 6 from J, leaving 26 bases between them. The CDR3 length is 17 residues. Germline V lookup: CDR1 SGHDT, CDR2 YYEEEE. CDR3 in amino acids: CASRSLARWTLQDGYTF. The CDR3 DNA follows: TGTGCCAGCAGGTCGCTCGCGCGGTGGACTCTTCAGGATGGCTACACCTTC.

The rearrangement uses TRBV2 and TRBJ1-1; 9 bases agree with TRBD1. This CDR3 is built from 15 residues. V shed 1 base and J 2 bases; nucleotides not matched to a gene: 2. Germline V gene lookup returns CDR1 SNHLY and CDR2 FYNNEI. This CDR3 is CASSEVTGGNTEAFF. In DNA form, the CDR3 reads TGTGCCAGCAGTGAAGTGACAGGGGGAAACACTGAAGCTTTCTTT.

This clone appeared a single time. CDR3 bases: TGTGCCAGCAGCTTAGACCCAAGGACTGCGCGAAATTCACCCCTCCACTTT. It yields the protein CASSLDPRTARNSPLHF. V usage is TRBV7-8 and J usage is TRBJ1-6, with D unclear. The CDR3 sequence is 17 residues long. V lost 1 base and J lost 7, with 17 bases in between. Germline values: CDR1 SGHVS, CDR2 FQNEAQ.

The chain recombines TRBV29-1 with TRBJ2-5; TRBD2 aligns across 7 bases. CDR1 and CDR2 from the germline V gene are SQVTM and ANQGSEA. CDR3 length: 15 amino acids. V shed 4 bases, J shed 4 bases, and the junction held 12 bases outside the gene matches. The CDR3 nucleotides read TGCAGCGTTGGGGAAGCGGGGACGGGTGGAGAGACCCAGTACTTC. Protein: CSVGEAGTGGETQYF. The variable domain in full, completed from reference TRBV29-1 and TRBJ2-5, reads SAVISQKPSRDICQRGTSLTIQCQVDSQVTMMFWYRQQPGQSLTLIATANQGSEATYESGFVIDKFPISRPNLTFSTLTVSNMSPEDSSIYLCSVGEAGTGGETQYFGPGTRLLVL.

The V gene is TRBV6-5, the J gene TRBJ2-7; D unresolved. Germline lookup yields CDR1 MNHEY and CDR2 SVGAGI. The CDR3 sequence is 12 residues long. V gave up 4 bases and J gave up 3 bases, with 7 bases separating them. The CDR3 nucleotides read TGTGCCAGCAGTTCCCCGAGCTACGAGCAGTACTTC. It is translated as CASSSPSYEQYF.

The rearrangement joins TRBV5-6 to TRBJ2-1; possibly TRBD2 for D (6 bases). Germline V lookup: CDR1 SGHDT, CDR2 YYEEEE. V was trimmed by 3 bases and J by 9 bases, leaving 28 bases between them. The CDR3 is 18 amino acids. In DNA form, the CDR3 reads TGTGCCAGCAGCTCCCAGGCTAGCGTTCGGAATTCCCCCAGTGAGCAGTTCTTC. It encodes CASSSQASVRNSPSEQFF.

This sequence joins TRBV12-5 and TRBJ2-7, with 7 bases fitting TRBD1. Germline V gives CDR1 LGHNT, CDR2 FRNRAP. The CDR3 covers 16 residues. V shed 0 bases, J shed 3 bases, and the junction held 8 bases outside the gene matches. The CDR3 DNA is TGTGCTAGTGGTTTGGTTGATGGGACAGAGCTCTACGAGCAGTACTTC. Translation gives CASGLVDGTELYEQYF.

The chain recombines TRBV7-2 with TRBJ1-2; D is uncertain. The CDR3 totals 13 residues. The V end was cut by 5 bases, the J end by 7 bases, with 14 bases between. CDR1 SGHTA and CDR2 FQGNSA come from the germline V gene. The CDR3 DNA reads TGTGCCAGCAGCCGCCTAAAGGCGGTTGGCTACACCTTC. Its protein is CASSRLKAVGYTF.

This clone has only one observation. The genes are TRBV14 and TRBJ2-7; 7 bases align to TRBD1. The length of the CDR3 is 17 residues. Germline CDR1 SGHDN, CDR2 FVKESK. Trimming took 1 base from V and 4 from J; bases not matched to a gene: 13. CDR3 loop: CASSQVDFAAGGYEQYF. The CDR3 bases are TGTGCCAGCAGCCAAGTCGATTTTGCTGCAGGGGGATACGAGCAGTACTTC.

V is TRBV7-2 and J is TRBJ2-5; 7 bases line up with TRBD2. J was trimmed by 5 bases and V by 2 bases; bases with no gene match: 5. Germline CDR1 reads SGHTA; CDR2 reads FQGNSA. The CDR3 totals 14 residues. CDR3 coding DNA: TGTGCCAGCAGCTTAAGCCGGGGGGTGGAGACCCAGTACTTC. Protein sequence: CASSLSRGVETQYF.

DNA of the CDR3: TGTGCCAGCAGCTTAGAGGTATGGGGGGACGGCTACGAGCAGTACTTC. Protein: CASSLEVWGDGYEQYF. The chain combines TRBV7-8 with TRBJ2-7; D perhaps matches TRBD2 (6 bases). The CDR3 covers 16 residues. V lost 1 base, J lost 3 bases, and 16 bases lay in between. Germline assignment: CDR1 SGHVS and CDR2 FQNEAQ.

The gene calls are TRBV18 and TRBJ1-2; no definite D call. In germline, CDR1 is KGHSH, CDR2 LQKENI. This CDR3 region has 13 residues. The V end lost 2 bases, the J end lost 4 bases, and 8 bases lay between the germline ends. The CDR3 is CASSPGESYGYTF. The CDR3 nucleotides read TGTGCCAGCTCACCAGGGGAGAGCTATGGCTACACCTTC.

This chain connects TRBV5-1 to TRBJ1-1, with a possible D match to TRBD1 (6 bases). Trimming stripped 6 bases from V and 1 base from J, with 31 bases between. The CDR3 totals 20 residues. Germline loops: CDR1 SGHRS, CDR2 YFSETQ. DNA for the CDR3: TGCGCCAGCATGAGGCAGGGCAGGGGCCGGTCTCTATCGGGGAACACTGAAGCTTTCTTT. Translated, it gives CASMRQGRGRSLSGNTEAFF.

The chain is built from TRBV7-2 and TRBJ1-6; possible D gene TRBD1, 6 bases. CDR1 and CDR2 from the germline V gene are SGHTA and FQGNSA. This CDR3 spans 15 amino acids. V lost 3 bases, J lost 11 bases, and 17 bases lay in between. CDR3 in DNA: TGTGCCAGCAGCTTGCCGCCCAGGGGAAGTACACCCCTCCACTTT. It translates to CASSLPPRGSTPLHF. The entire variable domain, with the rest obtained from reference TRBV7-2 and TRBJ1-6, is as follows: GAGVSQSPSNKVTEKGKDVELRCDPISGHTALYWYRQSLGQGLEFLIYFQGNSAPDKSGLPSDRFSAERTGGSVSTLTIQRTQQEDSAVYLCASSLPPRGSTPLHFGNGTRLTVT.

This clone was observed a handful of times. The V call is TRBV5-1, the J call TRBJ2-3, with D tentatively TRBD1 (6 bases). Deletions cut 1 base from V and 0 bases from J, with 12 bases between. The CDR3 has 16 amino acids. CDR1 SGHRS and CDR2 YFSETQ come from the germline V gene. The CDR3 loop is CASSLRQGPSTDTQYF. The CDR3 nucleotides read TGCGCCAGCAGCTTGCGGCAGGGGCCTAGCACAGATACGCAGTATTTT.

J is TRBJ1-2 and V is TRBV7-9; no clear D gene. Per germline, CDR1 SEHNR and CDR2 FQNEAQ (reference sequence). The V end lost 1 base, the J end lost 2 bases, and 8 bases lay between the germline ends. There are 14 residues in the CDR3. CDR3 region: CASSLGQANYGYTF. The CDR3 nucleotides are TGTGCCAGCAGCTTAGGGCAGGCCAACTATGGCTACACCTTC.

The CDR3 coding sequence is TGTGCCAGCAGTTTCGTGAGGGGGAGTCGGTCAACCTGGGACAGCAACTATGGCTACACCTTC. Protein product: CASSFVRGSRSTWDSNYGYTF. This sequence joins TRBV28 and TRBJ1-2, with 7 bases identical to TRBD1. The CDR3 is 21 amino acids. From germline, CDR1 is MDHEN and CDR2 SYDVKM. With 3 bases clipped from V and 2 bases from J, the junction kept 24 bases outside the gene matches.

The chain uses TRBV4-3 and TRBJ1-1; no reliable D call. V dropped 0 bases and J dropped 4 bases, with 18 bases sitting between them. Germline V gives CDR1 LGHNA, CDR2 YSLEER. This CDR3 contains 17 residues. The CDR3 is CASSQDVRKRESTEAFF. The CDR3 region has the DNA TGCGCCAGCAGCCAAGATGTTCGAAAAAGGGAGAGCACTGAAGCTTTCTTT.

This clone came up once. The chain has TRBV9 and TRBJ2-6, with D possibly TRBD1 on 6 matching bases. This CDR3 spans 17 amino acids. Germline values: CDR1 SGDLS, CDR2 YYNGEE. Trimming shortened V by 2 bases and J by 5 bases, and 17 bases separated the two germline ends. CDR3 sequence reads: CASSVSTGPPWANVLTF. The CDR3 DNA sequence: TGTGCCAGCAGCGTCTCGACAGGCCCGCCCTGGGCCAACGTCCTGACTTTC.

V and J are TRBV14 and TRBJ2-3; 7 bases align to TRBD2. CDR3 size: 16 residues. V trimming: 3 bases; J trimming: 5 bases; junction bases outside the gene matches: 11. Germline V gene sequence: CDR1 SGHDN, CDR2 FVKESK. DNA of the CDR3: TGTGCCAGCAGCCAGCCGGGGGAGGGCTTGGGAGATACGCAGTATTTT. It yields the protein CASSQPGEGLGDTQYF.

The chain carries TRBV10-3 and TRBJ1-1; unclear D gene. The CDR3 consists of 20 residues. Trimming stripped 2 bases from V and 0 bases from J, with 25 bases between. The germline CDR1 and CDR2 sequences are ENHRY and SYGVKD. CDR3 nucleotide sequence: TGTGCCATCAGTGAGGAGTATCGTTTTCGCGGACTAATCATGAACACTGAAGCTTTCTTT. Amino acids: CAISEEYRFRGLIMNTEAFF.

This clone occurred once. J is TRBJ2-7 and V is TRBV2, with 7 bases matching TRBD2. The germline CDR1 and CDR2 sequences are SNHLY and FYNNEI. The J segment lost 6 bases and the V segment lost 8 bases, leaving 4 bases of the junction unmatched. The CDR3 length is 11 residues. This CDR3 is CASSPGGEQYF. CDR3 sequence (DNA): TGTGCCAGCTCGCCGGGGGGCGAGCAGTACTTC.